This TCR beta chain was identified in a study of T cell changes during pregnancy in multiple sclerosis. Sequenced by immunoSEQ multiplex PCR; TCRdb stores in-frame clones only, minus some. This sample has under 120,000 clones; roughly 90% occur once, and the top ten carry less than 4%. After removal of 0 bases from V and 4 bases from J, the junction contained 7 bases not matched to a gene. The length of the CDR3 is 16 residues. Germline CDR1 and CDR2: SGDLS and YYNGEE. The rearrangement uses TRBV9 and TRBJ1-1, with 9 bases that match TRBD1. This clonotype was sampled from a female donor with multiple sclerosis, enrolled in a pregnancy study. The material was peripheral blood, obtained after pregnancy. The CDR3 DNA is TGTGCCAGCAGCGTAGCGACAGGGGGAATGGGCACTGAAGCTTTCTTT. This gives the protein CASSVATGGMGTEAFF.